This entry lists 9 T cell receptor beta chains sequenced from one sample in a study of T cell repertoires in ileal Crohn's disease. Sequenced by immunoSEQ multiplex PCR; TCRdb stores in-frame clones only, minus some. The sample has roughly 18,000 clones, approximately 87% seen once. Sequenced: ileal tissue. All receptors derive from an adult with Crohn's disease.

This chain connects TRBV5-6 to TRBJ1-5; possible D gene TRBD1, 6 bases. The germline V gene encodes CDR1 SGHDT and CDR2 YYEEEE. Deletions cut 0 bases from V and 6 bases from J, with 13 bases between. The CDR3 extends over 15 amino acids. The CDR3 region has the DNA TGTGCCAGCAGCTTGGCCTCGACAGGAGGTCAGCCCCAGCATTTT. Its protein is CASSLASTGGQPQHF.

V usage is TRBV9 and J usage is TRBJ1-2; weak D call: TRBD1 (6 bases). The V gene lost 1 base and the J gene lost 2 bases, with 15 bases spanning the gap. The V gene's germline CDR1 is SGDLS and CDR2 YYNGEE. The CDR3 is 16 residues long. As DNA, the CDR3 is TGTGCCAGCAGCGTATTCGGGGGGGGGCAGAACTATGGCTACACCTTC. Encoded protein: CASSVFGGGQNYGYTF.

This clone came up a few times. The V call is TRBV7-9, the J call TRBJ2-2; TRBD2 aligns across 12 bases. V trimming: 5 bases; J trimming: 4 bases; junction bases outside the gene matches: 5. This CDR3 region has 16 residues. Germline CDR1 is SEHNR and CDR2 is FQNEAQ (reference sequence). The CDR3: CASSRQTSGGTGELFF. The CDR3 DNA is TGTGCCAGCAGCCGCCAGACTAGCGGGGGCACCGGGGAGCTGTTTTTT.

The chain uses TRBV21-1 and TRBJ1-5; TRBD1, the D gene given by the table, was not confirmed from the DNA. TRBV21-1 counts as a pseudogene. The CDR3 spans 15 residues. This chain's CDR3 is CASLQGPYSNQPQHF. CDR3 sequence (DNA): TGTGCCAGCCTACAGGGCCCATATAGCAATCAGCCCCAGCATTTT.

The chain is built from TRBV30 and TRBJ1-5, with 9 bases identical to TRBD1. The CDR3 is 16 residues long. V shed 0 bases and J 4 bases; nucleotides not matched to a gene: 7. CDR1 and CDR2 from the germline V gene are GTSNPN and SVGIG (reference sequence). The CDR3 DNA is TGTGCCTGGAGTGTAAAGGGGACAGGGCCTAATCAGCCCCAGCATTTT. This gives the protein CAWSVKGTGPNQPQHF. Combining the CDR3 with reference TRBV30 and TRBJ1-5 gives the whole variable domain SQTIHQWPATLVQPVGSPLSLECTVEGTSNPNLYWYRQAAGRGLQLLFYSVGIGQISSEVPQNLSASRPQDRQFILSSKKLLLSDSGFYLCAWSVKGTGPNQPQHFGDGTRLSIL.

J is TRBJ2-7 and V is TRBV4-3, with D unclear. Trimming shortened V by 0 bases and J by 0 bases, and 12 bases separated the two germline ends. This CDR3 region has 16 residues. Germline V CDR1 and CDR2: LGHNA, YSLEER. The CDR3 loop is CASSQDFAASSYEQYF. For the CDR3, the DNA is TGCGCCAGCAGCCAAGATTTCGCGGCCAGCTCCTACGAGCAGTACTTC.

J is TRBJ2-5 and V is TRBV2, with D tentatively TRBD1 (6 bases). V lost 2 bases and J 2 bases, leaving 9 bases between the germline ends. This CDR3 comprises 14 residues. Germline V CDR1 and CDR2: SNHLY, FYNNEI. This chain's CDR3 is CASSERTVQETQYF. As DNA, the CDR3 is TGTGCCAGCAGTGAAAGGACAGTTCAAGAGACCCAGTACTTC.

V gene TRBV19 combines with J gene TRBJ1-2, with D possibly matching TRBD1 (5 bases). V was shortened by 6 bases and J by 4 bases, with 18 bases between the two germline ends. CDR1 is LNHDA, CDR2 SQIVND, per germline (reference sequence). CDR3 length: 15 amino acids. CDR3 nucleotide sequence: TGTGCCAGTAGCACTACCCGGCAGGGATCCTATGGCTACACCTTC. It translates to CASSTTRQGSYGYTF.

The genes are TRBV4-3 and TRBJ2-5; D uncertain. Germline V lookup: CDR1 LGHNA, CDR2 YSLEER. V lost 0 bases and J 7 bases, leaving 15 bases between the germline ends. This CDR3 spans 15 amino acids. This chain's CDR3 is CASSQDILSGGTQYF. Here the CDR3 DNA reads TGCGCCAGCAGCCAAGATATATTGAGTGGTGGGACCCAGTACTTC.